The rows below give T cell receptor beta chains drawn from one sample of a study of OX40 agonist ivuxolimab in advanced cancers. Measured with immunoSEQ multiplex PCR; TCRdb has only the in-frame clones, and not every one. The sample lists about 22,000 clones, 75% to 90% occurring once. The sequencing here drew on CD4+ or CD8+ T cells sorted from blood, taken in a trial of the OX40 agonist ivuxolimab. These TCRs come from an adult with an advanced solid tumor such as melanoma, head and neck, liver or kidney cancer. CDR3s include the opening cysteine and the closing phenylalanine or tryptophan.

>TRBV9|TRBJ2-3
CASSVGGRTDTQYF
>TRBV11-3|TRBJ2-2
CASSLAPSAESNTGELFF
>TRBV27|TRBJ1-2
CASSLPYRGRDYGYTF
>TRBV7-2|TRBJ1-5
CASSLQGFQPQHF
>TRBV19|NA
CASSLPGYVYEQYF
>TRBV13|TRBJ2-3
CASSLTGLSITDTQYF
>TRBV6-1|TRBJ2-1
CASSERDIYNEQFF
>TRBV7-9|TRBJ2-1
CASSLGRGQYNEQFF
>TRBV6-5|TRBJ1-4
CASSLGSFGKLFF
>TRBV6-5|TRBJ2-7
CASSPGRPPSEQYF
>TRBV4-2|NA
CASSQDPGGPNTGELFF
>TRBV19|TRBJ2-5
CASSVGTGDGETQYF
>TRBV11-2|TRBJ1-5
CASSLGGWRNQPQHF
>TRBV9|TRBJ2-7
CASSPRTSGSVQYF
>TRBV5-4|TRBJ2-1
CASSLGGGEQFF
>TRBV28|TRBJ1-4
CASSLRTETNEKLFF
>TRBV2|TRBJ2-6
CASSEALRGRPPGANVLTF
>TRBV27|TRBJ1-5
CASSLGPAGGGQPQHF
>TRBV12-2|TRBJ1-2
CASRLVGRTPYGYTF
>TRBV6-6|TRBJ1-5
CASSARDRGNQPQHF